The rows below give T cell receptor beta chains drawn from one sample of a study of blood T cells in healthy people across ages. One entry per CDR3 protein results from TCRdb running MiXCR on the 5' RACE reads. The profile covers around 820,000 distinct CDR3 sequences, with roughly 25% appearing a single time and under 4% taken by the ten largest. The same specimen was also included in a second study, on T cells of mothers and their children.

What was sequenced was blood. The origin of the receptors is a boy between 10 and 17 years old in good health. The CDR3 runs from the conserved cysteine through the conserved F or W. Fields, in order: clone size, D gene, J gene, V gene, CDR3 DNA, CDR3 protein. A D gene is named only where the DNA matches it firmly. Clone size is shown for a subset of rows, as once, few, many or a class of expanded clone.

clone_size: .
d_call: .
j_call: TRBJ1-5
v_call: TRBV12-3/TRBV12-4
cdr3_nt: TGTGCCAGCGCCGGGGGGAGGATTAGGGGGTCCCGGGATCAGCCCCAGCATTTT
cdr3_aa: CASAGGRIRGSRDQPQHF

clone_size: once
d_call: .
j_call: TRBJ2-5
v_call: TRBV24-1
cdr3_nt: TGTGCCACCAGTGATTTCGACAGCAAGCAAGAGACCCAGTACTTC
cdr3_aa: CATSDFDSKQETQYF

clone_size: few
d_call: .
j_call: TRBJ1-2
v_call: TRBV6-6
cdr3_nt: TGTGCCAGCAGCCTCTTTCAGGGTATTGACTATGGCTACACCTTC
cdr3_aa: CASSLFQGIDYGYTF

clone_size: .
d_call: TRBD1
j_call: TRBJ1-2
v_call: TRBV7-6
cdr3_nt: TGTGCCAGCAGCGAACAGGGGCCCTATGGCTACACCTTC
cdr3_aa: CASSEQGPYGYTF

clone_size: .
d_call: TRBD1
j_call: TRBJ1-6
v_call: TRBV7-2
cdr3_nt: TGTGCCAGCAGCCTTAGGGGGCAGGCAAATTCACCCCTCCACTTT
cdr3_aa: CASSLRGQANSPLHF

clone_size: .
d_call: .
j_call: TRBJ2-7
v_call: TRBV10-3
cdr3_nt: TGTGCCATCAGTGGTGGGACGGCGACCTACGAGCAGTACTTC
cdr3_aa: CAISGGTATYEQYF

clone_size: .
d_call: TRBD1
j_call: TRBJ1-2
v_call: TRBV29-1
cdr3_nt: TGCAGCGTTGAACGAAATGGACAGGGCCAGAGGGTTGGGGGCTACACCTTC
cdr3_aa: CSVERNGQGQRVGGYTF

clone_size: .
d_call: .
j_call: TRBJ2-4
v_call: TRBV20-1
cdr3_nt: TGCAGTGCCACCAAGTCAGCCAAAAACATTCAGTACTTC
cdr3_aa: CSATKSAKNIQYF

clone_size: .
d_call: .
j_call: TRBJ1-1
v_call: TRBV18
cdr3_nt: TGTGCCAGCTCACCATGGGAATGGATGAACACTGAAGCTTTCTTT
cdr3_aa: CASSPWEWMNTEAFF

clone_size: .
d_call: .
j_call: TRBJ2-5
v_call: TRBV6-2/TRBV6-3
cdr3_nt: TGTGCCAGCAGTTACTACCCACAAGAGACCCAGTACTTC
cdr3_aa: CASSYYPQETQYF

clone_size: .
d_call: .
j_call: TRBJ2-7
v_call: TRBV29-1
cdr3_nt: TGCAGCGTTGTATCGGAATCCTACGAGCAGTACTTC
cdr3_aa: CSVVSESYEQYF

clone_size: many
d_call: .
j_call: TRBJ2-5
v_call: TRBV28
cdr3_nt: TGTGCCAGCAGCACCGGATCTCCAGAGACCCAGTACTTC
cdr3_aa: CASSTGSPETQYF

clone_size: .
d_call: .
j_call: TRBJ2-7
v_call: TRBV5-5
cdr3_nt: TGTGCCAGCAGCTCATTTGGGGGGTCCTACGAGCAGTACTTC
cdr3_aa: CASSSFGGSYEQYF

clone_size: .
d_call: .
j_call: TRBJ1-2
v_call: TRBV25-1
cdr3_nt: TGTGCCAGCAGGGGGGGGGCTTATGGCTACACCTTC
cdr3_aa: CASRGGAYGYTF

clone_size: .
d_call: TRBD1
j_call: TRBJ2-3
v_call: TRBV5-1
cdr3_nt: TGCGCCAGCAGCTTGGCCGGGACAGGGAGCACAGATACGCAGTATTTT
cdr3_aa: CASSLAGTGSTDTQYF

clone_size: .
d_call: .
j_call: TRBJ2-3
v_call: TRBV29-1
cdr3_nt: TGCAGCTCCCTTCGTGGGTTGTCCATCCAGTATTTT
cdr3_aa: CSSLRGLSIQYF

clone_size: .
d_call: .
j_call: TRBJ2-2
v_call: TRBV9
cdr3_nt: TGTGCCAGCAGCGGAGCAGGGAAAAACACCGGGGAGCTGTTTTTT
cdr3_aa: CASSGAGKNTGELFF

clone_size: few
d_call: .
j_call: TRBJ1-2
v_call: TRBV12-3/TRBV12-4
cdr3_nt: TGTGCCAGCGGCTCCTATGGCTACACCTTC
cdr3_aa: CASGSYGYTF

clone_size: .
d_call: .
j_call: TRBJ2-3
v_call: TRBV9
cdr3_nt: TGTGCCAGCAGCGTAACGTTGGCGGGATCAGATACGCAGTATTTT
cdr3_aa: CASSVTLAGSDTQYF